This T cell receptor beta chain is from a study of human T cells and chemical hapten exposure. Time point meaning: patch test 1, 2 weeks after DPC sensitization. Treatment noted: therapeutic diphenylcyclopropenone sensitization with weekly scalp DPC. The total RNA was obtained from whole blood that was not fractionated. TCRdb analysed the RACE reads with MiXCR anew, one entry per CDR3 protein. The sample yields roughly 52,000 distinct CDR3 sequences, approximately 11% seen once. With 4 bases clipped from V and 5 bases from J, the junction kept 5 bases outside the gene matches. Per the germline V gene, CDR1 is SQVTM and CDR2 is ANQGSEA. This CDR3 is 12 amino acids long. This clonotype appeared many times.

The specimen was whole blood, collected in connection with sensitization to the hapten diphenylcyclopropenone (DPC). V is TRBV29-1 and J is TRBJ2-7; 7 bases match TRBD2. This clonotype was obtained from a woman aged 40 to 55 with alopecia areata. Some clones in this sample may be carry-over from other donors' samples. CDR3 DNA: TGCAGCGTTGTGCGGGAGAGCAACGAGCAGTACTTC. Translation gives CSVVRESNEQYF.